This TCR beta chain was identified in a study of blood T cells in healthy people across ages. Per germline, CDR1 SGHRS and CDR2 YFSETQ. The CDR3 totals 12 residues. A second about 7 to 11 cycle PCR used barcoded and J-beta primers. Each cDNA molecule received a tag from a template-switch adaptor that had 12 random nucleotides. There were at least 2.5 million CDR3-containing paired-end reads obtained from each sample. TCRdb re-derived calls from the 5' RACE reads in MiXCR, one entry per CDR3 protein. The data contain 500,000 to 700,000 distinct CDR3 sequences, approximately 30% of them singletons. General study points: Both higher diversity and more naive CD4+ cells marked long-lived donors when set against aged donors.

This clonotype was seen repeatedly, ten times or more. The antigen remains undetermined. At one boundary the junction diverges from the germline segment, which might be a read error. Sequenced: blood. The V and J genes are TRBV5-1 and TRBJ1-1; TRBD1 agrees at 7 bases. The receptor's source is a woman older than 75 in good health. As DNA, the CDR3 is TGTGCCAGCAGTGCAGGGGGCACTGAAGCTTTCTTT. It yields the protein CASSAGGTEAFF. Combining the CDR3 with reference TRBV5-1 and TRBJ1-1 gives the whole variable domain KAGVTQTPRYLIKTRGQQVTLSCSPISGHRSVSWYQQTPGQGLQFLFEYFSETQRNKGNFPGRFSGRQFSNSRSEMNVSTLELGDSALYLCASSAGGTEAFFGQGTRLTVV.